Below are 25 T cell receptor beta chains sequenced from a single sample in a study of blood T cell repertoires in COVID-19. Method: immunoSEQ multiplex PCR; TCRdb's copy keeps in-frame clones and lacks some. This table holds under 350,000 clones, over 85% found once. The sequenced sample consisted of peripheral blood. Source of these receptors: a woman aged 25-40 years with COVID-19, enrolled during active disease.

This chain joins TRBV14 and TRBJ1-2; D possibly corresponds to TRBD1 (5 bases). V was shortened by 5 bases and J by 7 bases, with 17 bases between the two germline ends. From germline, CDR1 is SGHDN and CDR2 FVKESK. CDR3 length equals 14 residues. CDR3 coding DNA: TGTGCCAGCAGCGAAATCGGGGGGTTCGGTGGCTACACCTTC. This encodes CASSEIGGFGGYTF.

This clone was recorded only once. The CDR3 region is CASRGQGPGGYTF. The CDR3 bases are TGTGCCAGCAGAGGACAGGGGCCAGGGGGCTACACCTTC. The V and J genes are TRBV2 and TRBJ1-2; 9 nucleotides match TRBD1. The CDR3 extends over 13 amino acids. Germline V CDR1 and CDR2: SNHLY, FYNNEI. V lost 6 bases and J lost 8; bases outside the gene matches: 7.

The V call is TRBV2, the J call TRBJ1-2; TRBD1 is a possible D gene (5 bases). The CDR3 consists of 16 residues. V lost 3 bases, J lost 4 bases, and 18 bases lay in between. CDR1 is SNHLY, CDR2 FYNNEI, per germline. DNA for the CDR3: TGTGCCAGCAGTGACCCCGGGGGTGAGGCTAGCTATGGCTACACCTTC. Protein sequence: CASSDPGGEASYGYTF.

V gene TRBV6-6 combines with J gene TRBJ1-4; 8 bases fit TRBD1. This CDR3 region has 15 residues. Germline lookup yields CDR1 MNHNY and CDR2 SVGAGI (reference sequence). Losses at the gene ends were 3 bases for V and 8 bases for J; bases not matched to a gene: 8. CDR3 DNA: TGTGCCAGCAGTTATCAGACAGGGGTAGGGGAAAAACTGTTTTTT. Encoded protein: CASSYQTGVGEKLFF.

The chain joins TRBV6-1 to TRBJ2-2; D remains ambiguous. This CDR3 contains 15 residues. The V end was cut by 0 bases, the J end by 7 bases, with 12 bases between. Germline values: CDR1 MNHNS, CDR2 SASEGT. CDR3 residues: CASSEAISYDGELFF. In DNA, the CDR3 is TGTGCCAGCAGTGAAGCTATTAGCTATGACGGGGAGCTGTTTTTT.

The chain combines TRBV6-5 with TRBJ1-1, with a possible D match to TRBD1 (6 bases). Trimming removed 9 bases at V and 1 base at J, with 15 bases between. The V gene's germline CDR1 is MNHEY and CDR2 SVGAGI. The CDR3 runs 14 residues. The CDR3 DNA follows: TGTGCCAGTAGGGGGGGGGCTGGGAACACTGAAGCTTTCTTT. It translates to CASRGGAGNTEAFF.

The rearrangement links TRBV11-2 to TRBJ2-2, with TRBD2 as a possible D gene (5 bases). The CDR3 has 16 residues. V was shortened by 5 bases and J by 6 bases, with 19 bases between the two germline ends. Per the germline V gene, CDR1 is SGHAT and CDR2 is FQNNGV. DNA for the CDR3: TGTGCCAGCAGCCCAATCCCTGAGGGTCTGGCCGGGGAGCTGTTTTTT. Protein: CASSPIPEGLAGELFF.

This clone has just a few counts. V is TRBV7-6 and J is TRBJ1-4, with TRBD1 matching 8 bases. CDR1 SGHVS and CDR2 FNYEAQ come from the germline V gene. This CDR3 has 16 amino acids. The V segment lost 4 bases and the J segment 3 bases; nucleotides outside the gene matches: 7. The CDR3 region is CASSSGRGRPNEKLFF. The CDR3 DNA reads as TGTGCCAGCAGCTCGGGCAGGGGGCGGCCTAATGAAAAACTGTTTTTT.

The genes are TRBV5-1 and TRBJ1-3; 7 nucleotides align to TRBD1. CDR1 and CDR2 (germline): SGHRS, YFSETQ. The V segment lost 4 bases and the J segment 1 base; nucleotides outside the gene matches: 5. The CDR3 contains 15 residues. The CDR3 coding sequence is TGCGCCAGCAGCCCCGACAGGGCTTCTGGAAACACCATATATTTT. Its translation: CASSPDRASGNTIYF.

This clone was recorded only once. The chain is built from TRBV13 and TRBJ2-5, with D perhaps TRBD2 (5 bases). The length of the CDR3 is 13 residues. V lost 5 bases, J lost 5 bases, and 12 bases lay in between. Per the germline V gene, CDR1 is PRHDT and CDR2 is FYEKMQ (reference sequence). The CDR3 DNA is TGTGCCAGCAGCCAGAGACCGGGGGAGACCCAGTACTTC. Encoded protein: CASSQRPGETQYF. The entire variable domain, with the rest obtained from reference TRBV13 and TRBJ2-5, is as follows: AAGVIQSPRHLIKEKRETATLKCYPIPRHDTVYWYQQGPGQDPQFLISFYEKMQSDKGSIPDRFSAQQFSDYHSELNMSSLELGDSALYFCASSQRPGETQYFGPGTRLLVL.

The J gene is TRBJ1-2, the V gene TRBV6-5, with D hard to call. With 3 bases removed from V and 5 bases from J, the gap between germline ends came to 10 bases. The CDR3 consists of 13 residues. CDR1 MNHEY and CDR2 SVGAGI come from the germline V gene. CDR3 residues: CASSYTGEYGYTF. CDR3 DNA: TGTGCCAGCAGTTATACCGGGGAATATGGCTACACCTTC.

The rearrangement links TRBV5-4 to TRBJ1-4; TRBD1 might be the D (5 bases). CDR1 and CDR2 from the germline V gene are SGHNT and YYREEE (reference sequence). This CDR3 is 15 amino acids long. V lost 2 bases and J 4 bases, leaving 12 bases between the germline ends. Here the CDR3 reads CASSFRTGDNEKLFF. The CDR3 nucleotides read TGTGCCAGCAGCTTTCGGACGGGGGATAATGAAAAACTGTTTTTT. The full variable domain, its missing parts supplied by reference TRBV5-4 and TRBJ1-4, is ETGVTQSPTHLIKTRGQQVTLRCSSQSGHNTVSWYQQALGQGPQFIFQYYREEENGRGNFPPRFSGLQFPNYSSELNVNALELDDSALYLCASSFRTGDNEKLFFGSGTQLSVL.

This chain links TRBV5-5 with TRBJ2-5; 8 positions match TRBD2. From germline, CDR1 is SGHKS and CDR2 YYEKEE (reference sequence). Trimming at V came to 5 bases and at J to 1 base, leaving 16 bases not matched to a gene. This CDR3 region has 18 residues. The CDR3 DNA is TGTGCCAGCAGTTTTAGCGGGGAGCCCATAAGAATCCAAGAGACCCAGTACTTC. Its protein product is CASSFSGEPIRIQETQYF.

This chain joins TRBV3-1 (or the pseudogene TRBV3-2) and TRBJ1-6; 9 bases match TRBD1. This CDR3 has 16 amino acids. Germline V lookup: CDR1 LGHDT, CDR2 YNNKEL (reference sequence). After removal of 4 bases from V and 10 bases from J, the junction contained 11 bases not matched to a gene. The DNA of the CDR3 is TGTGCCAGCAGCCCTCGCACCGGGACAGGGTGCTCACCCCTCCACTTT. The encoded protein is CASSPRTGTGCSPLHF.

This clone has a handful of counts. The gene calls are TRBV25-1 and TRBJ1-4; the match to TRBD1 covers 7 bases. The length of the CDR3 is 16 residues. Germline loops: CDR1 MGHDK, CDR2 SYGVNS. V lost 1 base to trimming and J lost 6 bases; unmatched junction nucleotides: 8. CDR3 protein: CASSELGQGDYEKLFF. DNA for the CDR3: TGTGCCAGCAGTGAATTGGGGCAGGGGGACTATGAAAAACTGTTTTTT.

The rearrangement uses TRBV19 and TRBJ2-1; the match to TRBD2 covers 9 bases. Trimming took 3 bases from V and 9 from J; bases not matched to a gene: 9. Per the germline V gene, CDR1 is LNHDA and CDR2 is SQIVND (reference sequence). The CDR3 sequence is 15 residues long. This CDR3 is CASSILGGGAGEQFF. In DNA, the CDR3 is TGTGCCAGTAGTATCCTTGGCGGGGGGGCCGGTGAGCAGTTCTTC.

The chain links TRBV19 to TRBJ1-2; TRBD1 matches at 7 bases. V lost 9 bases to trimming and J lost 6 bases; unmatched junction nucleotides: 7. The CDR3 has 12 amino acids. Germline CDR1 LNHDA, CDR2 SQIVND (reference sequence). CDR3 DNA sequence: TGTGCCAGCAGACAGGGTTATAATGGCTACACCTTC. This codes for CASRQGYNGYTF. Looking up the rest from reference TRBV19 and TRBJ1-2 gives the full variable domain: DGGITQSPKYLFRKEGQNVTLSCEQNLNHDAMYWYRQDPGQGLRLIYYSQIVNDFQKGDIAEGYSVSREKKESFPLTVTSAQKNPTAFYLCASRQGYNGYTFGSGTRLTVV.

This rearrangement joins TRBV5-4 to TRBJ2-7; D is perhaps TRBD2 (6 bases). This CDR3 has 14 amino acids. The V end was cut by 0 bases, the J end by 5 bases, with 12 bases between. Germline V gives CDR1 SGHNT, CDR2 YYREEE (reference sequence). This CDR3 is CASSLGRERDEQYF. Here the CDR3 DNA reads TGTGCCAGCAGCTTGGGAAGGGAGCGGGACGAGCAGTACTTC.

J is TRBJ2-1 and V is TRBV19, with 7 positions matching TRBD2. CDR1 and CDR2 (germline): LNHDA, SQIVND (reference sequence). V was pared by 0 bases and J by 7 bases, with 6 bases of the junction left unmatched. CDR3 size: 15 residues. The CDR3 here is CASSIDLLAANEQFF. DNA of the CDR3: TGTGCCAGTAGTATAGATCTTCTAGCGGCTAATGAGCAGTTCTTC.

This chain joins TRBV7-8 and TRBJ2-1, with 9 nucleotides matching TRBD1. CDR3 size: 16 residues. Unmatched junction bases numbered 10, after V lost 5 bases and J lost 5 bases. Germline V gene data show CDR1 as SGHVS and CDR2 as FQNEAQ. The CDR3 DNA sequence: TGTGCCAGCAGCGCTGGACAGGGGACAATGGACAATGAGCAGTTCTTC. The encoded protein is CASSAGQGTMDNEQFF.

The rearrangement joins TRBV3-1 (or the pseudogene TRBV3-2) to TRBJ1-1; D is ambiguous. V lost 4 bases and J 0 bases, leaving 12 bases between the germline ends. The germline gives CDR1 LGHDT, CDR2 YNNKEL (reference sequence). The CDR3 loop spans 15 amino acids. CDR3 DNA: TGTGCCAGCAGCCGCCCCCGGGGTTTGAACACTGAAGCTTTCTTT. This codes for CASSRPRGLNTEAFF.

Details on this clone: This sample also contains other DNA sequences that code for the same CDR3. The V and J genes are TRBV2 and TRBJ1-5, with 10 nucleotides matching TRBD1. J gave up 1 base and V 8 bases, and 2 bases lay outside the gene matches. The CDR3 is 14 residues long. Germline CDR1 reads SNHLY; CDR2 reads FYNNEI. Here the CDR3 reads CASSGQGSNQPQHF. DNA of the CDR3: TGTGCCAGCTCGGGACAGGGGAGCAATCAGCCCCAGCATTTT. Combining the CDR3 with reference TRBV2 and TRBJ1-5 gives the whole variable domain EPEVTQTPSHQVTQMGQEVILRCVPISNHLYFYWYRQILGQKVEFLVSFYNNEISEKSEIFDDQFSVERPDGSNFTLKIRSTKLEDSAMYFCASSGQGSNQPQHFGDGTRLSIL.

The chain has TRBV27 and TRBJ1-2; 9 bases map to TRBD1. The CDR3 is 13 residues long. The germline V gene encodes CDR1 MNHEY and CDR2 SMNVEV (reference sequence). V was pared by 2 bases and J by 6 bases, with 1 base of the junction left unmatched. CDR3 DNA sequence: TGTGCCAGCAGTTTAGACAGGGGGAATGGCTACACCTTC. Amino acids: CASSLDRGNGYTF.

The rearrangement uses TRBV10-3 and TRBJ1-1, with D possibly matching TRBD1 (6 bases). CDR1 ENHRY and CDR2 SYGVKD come from the germline V gene. Trimming stripped 3 bases from V and 0 bases from J, with 11 bases between. The CDR3 is 15 residues long. The CDR3 DNA follows: TGTGCCATCAGTGAAACGGGACACCTGAACACTGAAGCTTTCTTT. The encoded protein is CAISETGHLNTEAFF.

This clone was seen only once. V and J are TRBV7-2 and TRBJ1-2, with D possibly TRBD1 on 5 matching bases. V was clipped by 1 base and J by 7 bases, with 13 bases between them. This CDR3 comprises 14 residues. CDR1 is SGHTA, CDR2 FQGNSA, per germline. The CDR3 protein is CASSLVQGGSGYTF. CDR3 nucleotide sequence: TGTGCCAGCAGCTTAGTGCAGGGAGGGAGTGGCTACACCTTC.